This T cell receptor beta chain was sequenced in a study of identical twins. Study-wide results and caveats: Within monozygotic twins, out-of-frame TCR alpha sharing was underestimated by the models.

In the case of this clonotype: Antigen: not known.

The CDR3 is 12 residues long. V gave up 7 bases and J gave up 8 bases; unmatched junction bases: 7. In germline, CDR1 is MDHEN, CDR2 SYDVKM. TCRdb redid the calling of the 5' RACE reads with MiXCR, one entry per CDR3 protein. The sample lists 460,000 or so distinct CDR3 sequences; approximately 15% were seen once. This same sample was also part of a study on yellow fever vaccine responses in identical twins.

The sample comprised CD4+ T cells sorted from blood. The receptor was derived from a woman aged 18-30 years in good health. The chain has TRBV28 and TRBJ1-2, with 7 bases identical to TRBD1. CDR3 nucleotides: TGTGCCAGCATCGGGACAGTGATGGGCTACACCTTC. This codes for CASIGTVMGYTF.